What follows are 9 T cell receptor beta chains derived from one specimen sequenced in a study of blood T cells in healthy people across ages. Together with a sample-barcoded 5' primer, a J-beta primer mix was included in a second PCR lasting about 6 to 11 cycles. TCRdb redid the calling of the 5' RACE reads with MiXCR, one entry per CDR3 protein. Of some 760,000 distinct CDR3 sequences listed, around 25% were seen once; the top ten hold under 10%. The data were also submitted as part of a second study, on T cells of mothers and their children.

Input material: blood. The receptors shown here come from a boy aged 5-17 years in good health.

This clonotype turned up a few times. The rearrangement links TRBV3-1 to TRBJ1-4, with D uncertain. This CDR3 spans 15 amino acids. CDR1 is LGHDT, CDR2 YNNKEL, per germline (reference sequence). V was trimmed by 6 bases and J by 0 bases, leaving 11 bases between them. CDR3 residues: CASRVSGATNEKLFF. CDR3 bases: TGTGCCAGCAGGGTATCAGGAGCAACTAATGAAAAACTGTTTTTT. Full variable domain (rest looked up from reference TRBV3-1 and TRBJ1-4): DTAVSQTPKYLVTQMGNDKSIKCEQNLGHDTMYWYKQDSKKFLKIMFSYNNKELIINETVPNRFSPKSPDKAHLNLHINSLELGDSAVYFCASRVSGATNEKLFFGSGTQLSVL.

This clonotype was seen a handful of times. As DNA, the CDR3 is TGTGCCAGCAGTCCAGACAGCCCCAACTATGGCTACACCTTC. The encoded protein is CASSPDSPNYGYTF. The chain has TRBV12-3 or TRBV12-4 and TRBJ1-2; weak D call: TRBD1 (5 bases). The CDR3 covers 14 residues. Trimming left V 5 bases short and J 2 bases short, with 12 bases between.

This clonotype was observed a handful of times. The rearrangement joins TRBV3-1 to TRBJ2-3; maybe TRBD2 (6 bases). Germline loops: CDR1 LGHDT, CDR2 YNNKEL (reference sequence). Trimming stripped 4 bases from V and 4 bases from J, with 15 bases between. The CDR3 has 15 amino acids. The CDR3 coding sequence is TGTGCCAGCAGCCCCCCGGCGGGGATTGCAGATACGCAGTATTTT. This sequence encodes CASSPPAGIADTQYF.

This chain links TRBV5-1 with TRBJ2-4; TRBD1 agrees at 7 bases. The V segment lost 4 bases and the J segment 3 bases; nucleotides outside the gene matches: 10. The germline CDR1 and CDR2 sequences are SGHRS and YFSETQ. This CDR3 comprises 16 residues. Here the CDR3 DNA reads TGCGCCAGCAGCCCGGTTGGACAGGCGGTCAAAAACATTCAGTACTTC. It specifies CASSPVGQAVKNIQYF.

The V and J genes are TRBV6-4 and TRBJ2-1; TRBD1 agrees at 8 bases. The J segment lost 14 bases and the V segment lost 5 bases, leaving 8 bases of the junction unmatched. The CDR3 contains 12 residues. In germline, CDR1 is MRHNA, CDR2 SNTAGT. CDR3 loop: CASSFPDREEFF. The CDR3 DNA is TGTGCCAGCAGTTTCCCGGACAGGGAGGAGTTCTTC.

J is TRBJ1-2 and V is TRBV12-3 or TRBV12-4; D perhaps matches TRBD1 (6 bases). Trimming stripped 3 bases from V and 7 bases from J, with 12 bases between. The CDR3 is made up of 13 amino acids. CDR3 coding DNA: TGTGCCAGCAGTTTCCCGGACAGAACTGGCTACACCTTC. Residues: CASSFPDRTGYTF.

The chain is built from TRBV5-1 and TRBJ1-2; perhaps TRBD1 as D (5 bases). This CDR3 spans 14 amino acids. Trimming shortened V by 0 bases and J by 4 bases, and 10 bases separated the two germline ends. Germline CDR1 and CDR2: SGHRS and YFSETQ. The CDR3 coding sequence is TGCGCCAGCAGCTTGGAGGGACCGATCTATGGCTACACCTTC. Protein: CASSLEGPIYGYTF. Supplemented by reference TRBV5-1 and TRBJ1-2, the full variable domain reads KAGVTQTPRYLIKTRGQQVTLSCSPISGHRSVSWYQQTPGQGLQFLFEYFSETQRNKGNFPGRFSGRQFSNSRSEMNVSTLELGDSALYLCASSLEGPIYGYTFGSGTRLTVV.

This clonotype was found a few times. The V and J genes are TRBV4-1 and TRBJ2-7, with 7 bases lining up with TRBD2. Looked up from germline, CDR1 is MGHRA and CDR2 is YSYEKL. The V segment lost 2 bases and the J segment 3 bases; nucleotides outside the gene matches: 7. This CDR3 spans 15 amino acids. CDR3 nucleotides: TGCGCCAGCAGCCAACTTGGGACTATTCGCTACGAGCAGTACTTC. Translating it yields CASSQLGTIRYEQYF.

The chain combines TRBV29-1 with TRBJ1-3, with D uncertain. The CDR3 length is 13 residues. Trimming took 2 bases from V and 0 from J, leaving 5 bases between them. Germline loops: CDR1 SQVTM, CDR2 ANQGSEA. Here the CDR3 reads CSVETSSGNTIYF. For the CDR3, the DNA is TGCAGCGTTGAAACCAGCTCTGGAAACACCATATATTTT.